The 20 T cell receptor beta chains below all came from one sample that was sequenced in a study of T cells in Graves' hyperthyroidism and ophthalmopathy. It was RNA transcripts that yielded the amplified TCR beta CDR3 regions. The primer set for the first-round RT-PCR of the TCR CDR3 was HTBI. TCRdb independently ran MiXCR on the multiplex PCR reads; one entry per CDR3 protein. The data contain approximately 640,000 distinct CDR3 sequences, 15% to 20% of them singletons. Sequencing was carried out using blood. Receptors were obtained from a man aged 45-60 years with Graves' hyperthyroidism.

In the case of this clonotype: With a much larger clone just one base away, this may be a read error. The V call is TRBV6-5, the J call TRBJ2-1, with a possible D match to TRBD2 (6 bases). The length of the CDR3 is 15 residues. In germline, CDR1 is MNHEY, CDR2 SVGAGI. Here the CDR3 reads CASSPRLVGHNEQLF. In DNA, the CDR3 is TGTGCCAGCAGTCCTCGACTAGTAGGGCACAATGAGCAGCTCTTC.

This clonotype showed up many times. This chain connects TRBV30 to TRBJ1-6, with 7 bases identical to TRBD1. The CDR3 spans 13 residues. J lost 10 bases, V lost 2 bases, and 5 bases had no gene match. Germline CDR1 reads GTSNPN; CDR2 reads SVGIG (reference sequence). The DNA of the CDR3 is TGTGCCTGGAGTATAGGGACAGAGTCACCCCTCCACTTT. This sequence encodes CAWSIGTESPLHF.

This clonotype was observed many times. The CDR3 loop is CASILQGVQNEKLFF. The CDR3 coding sequence is TGTGCCAGCATCCTACAGGGGGTCCAAAATGAAAAACTGTTTTTT. The chain couples TRBV2 to TRBJ1-4; 8 bases are a match to TRBD1. There are 15 residues in the CDR3. The ends lost 7 bases at V and 5 bases at J; junction bases unmatched: 9. Germline V CDR1 and CDR2: SNHLY, FYNNEI.

This clonotype was observed a handful of times. This chain uses TRBV18 with TRBJ2-2; 11 nucleotides match TRBD2. CDR1 is KGHSH and CDR2 is LQKENI in the germline V gene. V was pared by 8 bases and J by 2 bases, with 4 bases of the junction left unmatched. The CDR3 spans 15 residues. The DNA for the CDR3 is TGTGCCAGCCCGGGACTAGCGGTTAACACCGGGGAGCTGTTTTTT. It yields the protein CASPGLAVNTGELFF. Combining the CDR3 with reference TRBV18 and TRBJ2-2 gives the whole variable domain NAGVMQNPRHLVRRRGQEARLRCSPMKGHSHVYWYRQLPEEGLKFMVYLQKENIIDESGMPKERFSAEFPKEGPSILRIQQVVRGDSAAYFCASPGLAVNTGELFFGEGSRLTVL.

J is TRBJ1-5 and V is TRBV19; D remains ambiguous. Germline CDR1 reads LNHDA; CDR2 reads SQIVND (reference sequence). Trimming took 9 bases from V and 5 from J, leaving 14 bases between them. This CDR3 is 13 amino acids long. The CDR3 is CASAKRRDQPQHF. The DNA for the CDR3 is TGTGCCAGCGCGAAACGACGAGATCAGCCCCAGCATTTT.

Worth noting for this clonotype: Since a much larger clone is just one base distant, this may be a read error. The chain uses TRBV18 and TRBJ2-7; possibly TRBD1 for D (6 bases). Per the germline V gene, CDR1 is KGHSH and CDR2 is LQKENI. Trimming removed 8 bases at V and 7 bases at J, with 24 bases between. CDR3 length: 15 amino acids. CDR3: CASSLRDTGLREQYF. The DNA of the CDR3 is TGTGCCAGCAGCCTCCGGGACACGGGTTTGCGGGAGCAGTACTTC.

This clonotype was seen many times. V gene TRBV7-9 combines with J gene TRBJ2-5, with 12 bases lining up with TRBD2. Germline V gene lookup returns CDR1 SEHNR and CDR2 FQNEAQ (reference sequence). The ends lost 10 bases at V and 5 bases at J; junction bases unmatched: 8. The CDR3 is 14 residues long. This CDR3 is CATLLGLAGETQYF. The CDR3 nucleotides are TGTGCCACCTTGTTGGGACTAGCGGGCGAGACCCAGTACTTC.

In its sample, this clonotype was seen many times. The V gene is TRBV7-3, the J gene TRBJ2-3, with 8 positions matching TRBD2. V gave up 5 bases and J gave up 7 bases; unmatched junction bases: 17. Germline assignment: CDR1 SGHTA and CDR2 FQGTGA. This CDR3 comprises 17 residues. In DNA, the CDR3 is TGTGCCAGCAGCCAAAGCCGGTCTAGCGGGCCCCTCAATACGCAGTATTTT. This encodes CASSQSRSSGPLNTQYF.

This clonotype came up many times. The V and J genes are TRBV14 and TRBJ1-1, with a tentative D call TRBD1 (6 bases). This CDR3 spans 15 amino acids. Germline V gene sequence: CDR1 SGHDN, CDR2 FVKESK. Between the trimmed V and J ends, which lost 0 bases and 5 bases, there was a span of 13 bases. The CDR3 DNA follows: TGTGCCAGCAGCCAAGAACAGGGATGGTTGACTGAAGCTTTCTTT. Its translation is CASSQEQGWLTEAFF.

This clonotype was seen ten or more times. The chain recombines TRBV19 with TRBJ2-5; the match to TRBD1 covers 9 bases. The length of the CDR3 is 20 residues. CDR1 is LNHDA and CDR2 is SQIVND in the germline V gene (reference sequence). J was trimmed by 0 bases and V by 2 bases; bases with no gene match: 16. The CDR3 sequence is CASSIRYLGTGHWYQETQYF. In DNA, the CDR3 is TGTGCCAGTAGTATACGGTACCTCGGGACAGGGCATTGGTACCAAGAGACCCAGTACTTC.

This clonotype was seen only a few times. The chain uses TRBV12-3 or TRBV12-4 and TRBJ2-3; TRBD2 matches at 12 bases. This CDR3 is 18 amino acids long. J gave up 2 bases and V 6 bases, and 12 bases lay outside the gene matches. CDR3: CASRPGTSGFRTTDTQYF. CDR3 in DNA: TGTGCCAGCAGACCCGGGACTAGCGGGTTCCGAACCACAGATACGCAGTATTTT.

V usage is TRBV27 and J usage is TRBJ2-7; no clear D gene. V was pared by 2 bases and J by 0 bases, with 14 bases between. CDR3 size: 16 residues. From germline, CDR1 is MNHEY and CDR2 SMNVEV (reference sequence). The CDR3 nucleotides are TGTGCCAGCAGTTTAACGGCAGCGTCCTTCTCCTACGAGCAGTACTTC. Amino acid sequence: CASSLTAASFSYEQYF.

This clonotype was seen repeatedly, ten times or more. This sequence joins TRBV28 and TRBJ2-1; D gene uncertain. This CDR3 has 13 residues. Per the germline V gene, CDR1 is MDHEN and CDR2 is SYDVKM. Trimming pared 6 bases from V and 6 bases from J, leaving 12 bases between. The CDR3 sequence: CASSLLSPNEQFF. The DNA of the CDR3 is TGTGCCAGCAGCCTCCTTAGCCCCAATGAGCAGTTCTTC. The full variable domain, rest sourced from reference TRBV28 and TRBJ2-1, is DVKVTQSSRYLVKRTGEKVFLECVQDMDHENMFWYRQDPGLGLRLIYFSYDVKMKEKGDIPEGYSVSREKKERFSLILESASTNQTSMYLCASSLLSPNEQFFGPGTRLTVL.

The rearrangement uses TRBV9 and TRBJ1-2, with D hard to call. CDR1 and CDR2 from the germline V gene are SGDLS and YYNGEE. The CDR3 length is 12 residues. V dropped 2 bases and J dropped 1 base, with 3 bases sitting between them. The CDR3 DNA sequence: TGTGCCAGCAGCGTCAATAACTATGGCTACACCTTC. Translating gives CASSVNNYGYTF. Looking up the rest from reference TRBV9 and TRBJ1-2 gives the full variable domain: DSGVTQTPKHLITATGQRVTLRCSPRSGDLSVYWYQQSLDQGLQFLIQYYNGEERAKGNILERFSAQQFPDLHSELNLSSLELGDSALYFCASSVNNYGYTFGSGTRLTVV.

This clonotype was observed a handful of times. V gene TRBV9 combines with J gene TRBJ2-7; D may be TRBD2 (7 bases). Germline V gives CDR1 SGDLS, CDR2 YYNGEE. V gave up 0 bases and J gave up 5 bases, with 12 bases separating them. The CDR3 contains 14 residues. CDR3 loop: CASSVGGGHNEQYF. CDR3 sequence (DNA): TGTGCCAGCAGCGTAGGGGGGGGGCACAACGAGCAGTACTTC.

This clonotype was counted at least ten times. The CDR3 sequence is CASSTLAGGPDTQYF. CDR3 sequence (DNA): TGTGCCAGCAGTACTTTAGCGGGAGGACCAGATACGCAGTATTTT. The chain has TRBV28 and TRBJ2-3; TRBD2 matches at 10 bases. The CDR3 loop spans 15 amino acids. Per the germline V gene, CDR1 is MDHEN and CDR2 is SYDVKM. V lost 5 bases and J lost 4; bases outside the gene matches: 6.

This rearrangement joins TRBV5-1 to TRBJ1-4; D is possibly TRBD1 (5 bases). Per germline, CDR1 SGHRS and CDR2 YFSETQ. The CDR3 totals 15 residues. V lost 0 bases and J lost 6, with 12 bases in between. The CDR3 sequence: CASSLDRTRDEKLFF. The CDR3 DNA is TGCGCCAGCAGCTTGGACAGGACTAGGGATGAAAAACTGTTTTTT. Combining the CDR3 with reference TRBV5-1 and TRBJ1-4 gives the whole variable domain KAGVTQTPRYLIKTRGQQVTLSCSPISGHRSVSWYQQTPGQGLQFLFEYFSETQRNKGNFPGRFSGRQFSNSRSEMNVSTLELGDSALYLCASSLDRTRDEKLFFGSGTQLSVL.

The rearrangement links TRBV6-1 to TRBJ2-5; D tentatively reads TRBD1 or TRBD2 (6 bases each). V was pared by 10 bases and J by 2 bases, with 23 bases between. Germline-derived CDR1 and CDR2 are MNHNS and SASEGT. The CDR3 has 16 residues. CDR3 DNA: TGTGCCATCCGGGAAGGGGTGGCGGGACATCAAGAGACCCAGTACTTC. This encodes CAIREGVAGHQETQYF.

The J gene is TRBJ2-1, the V gene TRBV12-3 or TRBV12-4; weak D call: TRBD1 (5 bases). This CDR3 has 16 residues. V was pared by 6 bases and J by 0 bases, with 15 bases between. CDR3 in amino acids: CASRPIQAPSYNEQFF. The CDR3 nucleotides are TGTGCCAGCAGGCCAATACAGGCACCCTCCTACAATGAGCAGTTCTTC.

Only a few counts were recorded for this clonotype. J is TRBJ1-2 and V is TRBV20-1, with D maybe TRBD1 (6 bases). Germline V gene data show CDR1 as DFQATT and CDR2 as SNEGSKA (reference sequence). The CDR3 contains 12 residues. V lost 4 bases to trimming and J lost 7 bases, with 13 bases between them. For the CDR3, the DNA is TGCAGTGCTAAGGGGGGGTCGATTGGCTACACCTTC. Translated, it gives CSAKGGSIGYTF.